This is a list of T cell receptor beta chains from one sample in a study of cytomegalovirus exposure and HLA in healthy donors. TCRdb keeps only in-frame clones here, not all; method: immunoSEQ multiplex PCR. The sample contains 150,000 or so clones, 70% to 90% of which appear only once. Sequencing was done on a sample of PBMCs. The receptors come from a young woman in good health and CMV-seropositive. Both conserved end residues are part of each CDR3. The order of the fields is V gene, D gene, clone size, J gene, CDR3 protein, CDR3 DNA. The D gene is left open where the match is weak. Clone size is shown for a subset of rows, as once, few, many or a class of expanded clone.

TRBV10-3	TRBD1	NA	TRBJ2-3	CAISPQGGTDTQYF	TGTGCCATCAGTCCCCAGGGGGGCACAGATACGCAGTATTTT
TRBV5-1	NA	NA	TRBJ2-6	CASSLGTLGANVLTF	TGCGCCAGCAGCTTGGGTACCCTAGGGGCCAACGTCCTGACTTTC
TRBV9	TRBD2	NA	TRBJ2-1	CASSKGSGRARDEQFF	TGTGCCAGCAGCAAAGGAAGCGGGAGGGCCCGGGATGAGCAGTTCTTC
TRBV4-1	TRBD1	NA	TRBJ1-2	CASSQTDRGLGGYTF	TGCGCCAGCAGCCAGACGGACAGGGGGCTCGGTGGCTACACCTTC
TRBV5-1	TRBD1	NA	TRBJ2-7	CASRSSPGQGFYEQYF	TGCGCCAGCAGATCTTCACCGGGACAGGGGTTCTACGAGCAGTACTTC
TRBV19	TRBD1	NA	TRBJ1-5	CASSHGATGDQPQHF	TGTGCCAGTAGTCATGGGGCCACAGGGGATCAGCCCCAGCATTTT
TRBV6-1	NA	NA	TRBJ1-4	CASSEFGQRGGHEKLFF	TGTGCCAGCAGTGAATTCGGCCAACGGGGAGGTCACGAAAAACTGTTTTTT
TRBV2	TRBD1	NA	TRBJ2-2	CASSRDRGLTGELFF	TGTGCCAGCAGCCGGGACAGGGGGCTCACCGGGGAGCTGTTTTTT
TRBV5-4	NA	NA	TRBJ2-1	CASSSGWAAGQFF	TGTGCCAGCAGTTCCGGCTGGGCCGCAGGGCAGTTCTTC
TRBV9	TRBD1	NA	TRBJ1-4	CASSVRDRGSEKLFF	TGTGCCAGCAGCGTCCGGGACAGGGGATCTGAAAAACTGTTTTTT
TRBV7-2	NA	NA	TRBJ2-1	CASSLGLRHPYNEQFF	TGTGCCAGCAGCTTAGGGTTGCGGCACCCCTACAATGAGCAGTTCTTC
TRBV28	TRBD2	NA	TRBJ2-7	CASSLRERSQQYF	TGTGCCAGCAGTTTGCGGGAGCGGTCACAGCAGTACTTC
TRBV5-1	NA	NA	TRBJ2-1	CASSLVAIAADRRNEQFF	TGCGCCAGCAGCTTGGTAGCCATAGCGGCCGATAGACGGAATGAGCAGTTCTTC
TRBV5-4	NA	NA	TRBJ2-4	CASSLQGLAKNIQYF	TGTGCCAGCAGCTTGCAGGGACTAGCCAAAAACATTCAGTACTTC
TRBV30	NA	NA	TRBJ1-1	CAWSEEGKGTEAFF	TGTGCCTGGTCGGAGGAGGGTAAAGGCACTGAAGCTTTCTTT
TRBV18	TRBD1	NA	TRBJ1-1	CASSQPDRGAEAFF	TGTGCCAGCTCACAACCGGACAGGGGCGCTGAAGCTTTCTTT
TRBV9	NA	NA	TRBJ2-6	CASSRLSGANVLTF	TGTGCCAGCAGCCGTCTCTCTGGGGCCAACGTCCTGACTTTC
TRBV5-4	TRBD1	NA	TRBJ1-4	CASSGGQGVSEKLFF	TGTGCCAGCAGCGGCGGACAGGGGGTCTCTGAAAAACTGTTTTTT
TRBV4-1	NA	NA	TRBJ2-2	CASSQVRRVRNTGELFF	TGCGCCAGCAGCCAAGTACGGCGGGTTAGGAACACCGGGGAGCTGTTTTTT
TRBV2	TRBD1	NA	TRBJ2-5	CASRIRTGGGRETQYF	TGTGCCAGCAGGATCCGGACAGGGGGCGGGCGGGAGACCCAGTACTTC
TRBV28	TRBD1	NA	TRBJ1-2	CASSSRTGLTNYGYTF	TGTGCCAGCAGTTCCAGGACAGGACTTACTAACTATGGCTACACCTTC
TRBV5-4	TRBD2	NA	TRBJ2-1	CASSLGASGTRGEQFF	TGTGCCAGCAGCTTGGGGGCTAGCGGGACGCGCGGTGAGCAGTTCTTC
TRBV11-3	NA	few	TRBJ1-1	CASSPSTPSNTEAFF	TGTGCCAGCAGCCCCTCGACACCTTCGAACACTGAAGCTTTCTTT
TRBV7-2	TRBD1	NA	TRBJ1-2	CASSHSGGIGYGYTF	TGTGCCAGCAGCCATTCAGGGGGGATCGGCTATGGCTACACCTTC
TRBV7-2	NA	NA	TRBJ2-5	CASSFEQQETQYF	TGTGCCAGCAGCTTTGAACAGCAAGAGACCCAGTACTTC
TRBV30	NA	NA	TRBJ1-4	CAWRSGGTGEKLFF	TGTGCCTGGAGATCAGGAGGTACGGGTGAAAAACTGTTTTTT
TRBV25-1	TRBD1	NA	TRBJ2-7	CASSEFGQGYEQYF	TGTGCCAGCAGTGAATTTGGACAGGGCTACGAGCAGTACTTC
TRBV30	NA	NA	TRBJ2-3	CAWSVSRGTQYF	TGTGCCTGGAGTGTATCGAGAGGCACGCAGTATTTT
TRBV19	NA	NA	TRBJ1-1	CASSFRTELGAFF	TGTGCCAGTAGTTTTCGGACCGAACTAGGGGCTTTCTTT
TRBV4-2	NA	NA	TRBJ2-7	CASSHLGTTYEQYF	TGTGCCAGCAGCCATCTCGGGACAACCTACGAGCAGTACTTC
TRBV28	TRBD2	NA	TRBJ2-7	CASSSPGTSGSYEQYF	TGTGCCAGCAGTTCCCCCGGGACTAGCGGGAGCTACGAGCAGTACTTC
TRBV7-2	NA	once	TRBJ2-3	CASSRGGGLTDTQYF	TGTGCCAGCAGCCGCGGTGGCGGCCTCACAGATACGCAGTATTTT
TRBV13	TRBD1	NA	TRBJ2-2	CASSFSGTGTNTGELFF	TGTGCCAGCAGCTTCTCGGGGACAGGGACGAACACCGGGGAGCTGTTTTTT
TRBV2	TRBD2	NA	TRBJ2-3	CASKNPGLATDTQYF	TGTGCCAGCAAGAACCCGGGACTAGCGACAGATACGCAGTATTTT
TRBV19	TRBD2	NA	TRBJ2-7	CASSTGRASGYEQYF	TGTGCCAGTAGTACCGGCCGGGCTAGCGGTTACGAGCAGTACTTC
TRBV7-9	TRBD1	NA	TRBJ1-4	CASSQGTVNEKLFF	TGTGCCAGCAGCCAAGGGACAGTTAATGAAAAACTGTTTTTT
TRBV28	TRBD2	NA	TRBJ2-7	CASSLWPTSGSSEQYF	TGTGCCAGCAGTTTATGGCCGACTAGCGGGAGTTCCGAGCAGTACTTC
TRBV7-3	TRBD1	NA	TRBJ1-1	CASSSDRGTEAFF	TGTGCCAGCAGCTCTGACAGGGGGACTGAAGCTTTCTTT
TRBV27	TRBD2	few	TRBJ2-1	CASSFLLSGYEQFF	TGTGCCAGCAGTTTTCTCCTTAGCGGGTATGAGCAGTTCTTC
TRBV6-1	TRBD1	NA	TRBJ1-4	CASSQPGQGPEKLFF	TGTGCCAGCAGTCAACCGGGACAGGGCCCAGAAAAACTGTTTTTT
TRBV10-3	NA	NA	TRBJ2-7	CAISEKGSTYEQYF	TGTGCCATCAGTGAAAAGGGGTCAACCTACGAGCAGTACTTC
TRBV13	TRBD2	once	TRBJ2-7	CASSWTRSPQYF	TGTGCCAGCAGCTGGACTAGAAGCCCTCAGTACTTC
TRBV30	TRBD1	NA	TRBJ1-2	CAWSEGQGKDGYTF	TGTGCCTGGAGCGAAGGACAGGGGAAGGATGGCTACACCTTC
TRBV9	TRBD1	NA	TRBJ2-7	CASSAMDRGMSYEQYF	TGTGCCAGCAGCGCGATGGACAGGGGCATGTCCTACGAGCAGTACTTC
TRBV11-3	TRBD2	NA	TRBJ2-2	CASSHSLAGGAGELFF	TGTGCCAGCAGCCATTCCTTAGCGGGAGGGGCCGGGGAGCTGTTTTTT
TRBV11-1	TRBD2	NA	TRBJ2-7	CASSLADPGLAGSHEQYF	TGTGCCAGCAGCTTAGCAGATCCGGGACTAGCGGGATCCCACGAGCAGTACTTC
TRBV7-2	NA	NA	TRBJ2-7	CASSLGSGKGEQYF	TGTGCCAGCAGCTTAGGTTCAGGGAAAGGTGAGCAGTACTTC